Listed here is a single T cell receptor beta chain. As yet, its antigen is unknown. With 60 Vbeta and 13 Jbeta primers, the PCR was carried out. The method was immunoSEQ multiplex PCR; TCRdb's version includes in-frame clones alone and lacks a portion of them. The sample consists of a few hundred thousand clones, more than 65% of them appearing once. This record belongs to a study of cytomegalovirus exposure and HLA in healthy donors. About the study: From HLA-typed donors, an early data release held about 85 million unique TCRs.

Broader study findings: An ancestry cluster, one associated with Asian ancestry, reportedly showed fewer N-insertions than the 666-donor mean in a later analysis.

The CDR3 has 16 residues. Germline V gene lookup returns CDR1 SGHVS and CDR2 FNYEAQ. V dropped 5 bases and J dropped 4; count of bases not matched to a gene: 13. This TCR derives from a woman between 25 and 40 years old in good health and CMV-seronegative. The V and J genes are TRBV7-6 and TRBJ2-5, with 7 bases fitting TRBD2. Specimen: PBMCs. The CDR3 bases are TGTGCCAGCAGCCCTCTGGCCTCAGCGGGGCCAGAGACCCAGTACTTC. This translates into CASSPLASAGPETQYF.